This T cell receptor beta chain was recorded in a study of identifying expanded T cells in peripheral blood. Findings and limits, study-wide: About 1.2 clones differed between technical replicates, versus approximately 17 and 20 over time. Variance in clone template counts between approximately 2-week samples significantly increased with total template count across all healthy donors.

Data came from immunoSEQ multiplex PCR; TCRdb stores just in-frame clones and leaves some out. The repertoire holds just over 90,000 clones, with almost 90% as singletons. Healthy donors had no documented immune events, such as infections, while sampled. With regard to this clone: Its antigen remains unknown.

This clonotype was sampled from a person aged 18 to 75 in good health. The sample comprised blood.

The CDR3, as DNA: TGTGCCAGCAGCCCGACCAAGAGTGTAGAGCAGTTCTTC. Translated: CASSPTKSVEQFF. The V gene is TRBV9, the J gene TRBJ2-1; no firm D call. The V end lost 4 bases, the J end lost 10 bases, and 15 bases lay between the germline ends. Germline V lookup: CDR1 SGDLS, CDR2 YYNGEE. The CDR3 is 13 residues long.